The 25 T cell receptor beta chains below come from one sample, sequenced in a study of T-cell memory formation after mild COVID-19. TCRdb re-called the 5' RACE reads through MiXCR, storing one row per CDR3 protein. The profile shows about 130,000 distinct CDR3 sequences, roughly 6.2% of them singletons. Sequenced input: PBMCs or a T cell subset sorted from them (not recorded which). These receptor sequences come from an adult woman who had mild COVID-19 (a few samples of this study predate the infection). Cell type and time point are not known.

This clonotype occurred a few times. The chain is built from TRBV24-1 and TRBJ2-1, with TRBD2 matching 16 bases. Germline V CDR1 and CDR2: KGHDR, SFDVKD. Trimming took 11 bases from V and 10 from J; bases not matched to a gene: 16. The CDR3 is 17 amino acids. The CDR3 bases are TGTGCCATCGAAGCCGGGACTAGCGGGAGGGCCCAACGGGAGCAGTTCTTC. Translation: CAIEAGTSGRAQREQFF.

Ten or more counts support this clonotype. This chain joins TRBV7-9 and TRBJ2-1; 7 bases map to TRBD1. V lost 6 bases to trimming and J lost 4 bases; unmatched junction nucleotides: 12. CDR3 length equals 16 residues. In germline, CDR1 is SEHNR, CDR2 FQNEAQ (reference sequence). In nucleotides, the CDR3 is TGTGCCAGCAGTAGCGCCTCGGGACAGACATACAATGAGCAGTTCTTC. This encodes CASSSASGQTYNEQFF.

This clonotype was detected many times. The genes are TRBV6-5 and TRBJ1-1; D is perhaps TRBD1 (6 bases). The V gene's germline CDR1 is MNHEY and CDR2 SVGAGI. V lost 4 bases, J lost 8 bases, and 14 bases lay in between. The CDR3 spans 13 residues. The CDR3 DNA sequence: TGTGCCAGCAGTTCAACAGGGCCCGGGGAAGCTTTCTTT. This gives the protein CASSSTGPGEAFF.

This chain joins TRBV28 and TRBJ1-1; weak D call: TRBD1 (6 bases). In germline, CDR1 is MDHEN, CDR2 SYDVKM. Trimming took off 7 bases at V and 3 bases at J, with 12 bases between the two ends. The length of the CDR3 is 13 residues. This chain's CDR3 is CASTLGGYTEAFF. CDR3 nucleotide sequence: TGTGCCAGCACCCTTGGGGGCTACACTGAAGCTTTCTTT.

This clonotype was seen many times. The chain carries TRBV7-6 and TRBJ2-7, with D maybe TRBD2 (5 bases). Germline values: CDR1 SGHVS, CDR2 FNYEAQ. Trimming removed 5 bases at V and 7 bases at J, with 12 bases between. The CDR3 has 12 amino acids. The CDR3 spells CASSMDSGEQYF. The CDR3 DNA follows: TGTGCCAGCAGCATGGACTCGGGGGAGCAGTACTTC.

The genes are TRBV28 and TRBJ1-4, with unresolved D. The CDR3 totals 11 residues. Trimming stripped 7 bases from V and 14 bases from J, with 14 bases between. Germline V lookup: CDR1 MDHEN, CDR2 SYDVKM. The CDR3 loop is CASTGKQKLFF. The CDR3, as DNA: TGTGCCAGCACCGGAAAACAGAAGCTGTTTTTT.

In its sample, this clonotype was seen many times. The chain employs TRBV5-5 and TRBJ1-2; D is perhaps TRBD1 (6 bases). Looked up from germline, CDR1 is SGHKS and CDR2 is YYEKEE (reference sequence). The CDR3 totals 13 residues. Between the trimmed V and J ends, which lost 3 bases and 3 bases, there was a span of 9 bases. CDR3 in DNA: TGTGCCAGCAGCTCGGACAGTTACTATGGCTACACCTTC. Translation gives CASSSDSYYGYTF.

V is TRBV10-3 and J is TRBJ1-2; 8 bases match TRBD1. CDR1 and CDR2 (germline): ENHRY, SYGVKD. CDR3 length equals 17 residues. Trimming took 0 bases from V and 2 from J; bases not matched to a gene: 8. The CDR3, as DNA: TGTGCCATCAGTGAGTCCCCTACAGGGGGGGAAAACTATGGCTACACCTTC. Its translation: CAISESPTGGENYGYTF.

This clonotype was observed at least ten times. The rearrangement uses TRBV27 and TRBJ1-6; D is perhaps TRBD1 (5 bases). Trimming shortened V by 3 bases and J by 10 bases, and 10 bases separated the two germline ends. Germline CDR1 and CDR2: MNHEY and SMNVEV (reference sequence). This CDR3 region has 13 residues. The CDR3 region is CASSFTGDSPLHF. The CDR3 nucleotides read TGTGCCAGCAGTTTCACCGGGGACTCACCCCTCCACTTT.

CDR3 loop: CASSLDGGGQPQHF. DNA for the CDR3: TGTGCCAGCAGCTTGGATGGGGGGGGACAGCCCCAGCATTTT. This chain links TRBV7-9 with TRBJ1-5; D perhaps matches TRBD1 (5 bases). V lost 3 bases to trimming and J lost 7 bases, with 13 bases between them. This CDR3 contains 14 residues. Germline loops: CDR1 SEHNR, CDR2 FQNEAQ (reference sequence). Full variable domain (outside the CDR3, taken from reference TRBV7-9 and TRBJ1-5): DTGVSQNPRHKITKRGQNVTFRCDPISEHNRLYWYRQTLGQGPEFLTYFQNEAQLEKSRLLSDRFSAERPKGSFSTLEIQRTEQGDSAMYLCASSLDGGGQPQHFGDGTRLSIL.

Only a few counts were recorded for this clonotype. The genes are TRBV7-7 and TRBJ1-1; no firm D call. V shed 1 base and J shed 6 bases, with 12 bases lying between them. The CDR3 contains 14 residues. Germline V lookup: CDR1 SSHAT, CDR2 FNYEAQ (reference sequence). As DNA, the CDR3 is TGTGCCAGCAGCTTAGAAAAGGGATTCTCTGAAGCTTTCTTT. Amino acid sequence: CASSLEKGFSEAFF.

This clonotype was picked up a small number of times. The chain has TRBV11-3 and TRBJ2-5; D perhaps matches TRBD1 (5 bases). Between the trimmed V and J ends, which lost 5 bases and 5 bases, there was a span of 9 bases. CDR1 and CDR2 (germline): SGHNT, YENEEA. This CDR3 comprises 12 residues. The CDR3 sequence is CASSAQEETQYF. As DNA, the CDR3 is TGTGCCAGCAGCGCACAGGAGGAGACCCAGTACTTC.

The chain links TRBV7-8 to TRBJ2-4; D may be TRBD2 (5 bases). Trimming left V 4 bases short and J 7 bases short, with 8 bases between. The CDR3 spans 12 residues. CDR1 and CDR2 (germline): SGHVS, FQNEAQ. As DNA, the CDR3 is TGTGCCAGCAGCTCGAGAGGGAACATTCAGTACTTC. Translated, it gives CASSSRGNIQYF.

The table lists this clonotype with many counts. This chain connects TRBV5-1 to TRBJ1-6, with D perhaps matching TRBD1 (6 bases). V lost 0 bases and J lost 7, with 11 bases in between. This CDR3 has 15 amino acids. Germline V gene lookup returns CDR1 SGHRS and CDR2 YFSETQ. CDR3 amino acids: CASSLEGVGNSPLHF. DNA for the CDR3: TGCGCCAGCAGCTTGGAGGGGGTGGGGAATTCACCCCTCCACTTT.

The chain is built from TRBV6-2 or TRBV6-3 and TRBJ2-3; TRBD2 matches 10 bases. The CDR3 length is 14 residues. V was clipped by 8 bases and J by 5 bases; unmatched bases: 7. Per the germline V gene, CDR1 is MNHEY and CDR2 is SVGEGT. CDR3 in DNA: TGTGCCAGCGGTGCTAGCGGGAGAGGAGATACGCAGTATTTT. Its protein is CASGASGRGDTQYF.

This chain links TRBV12-3 or TRBV12-4 with TRBJ2-7, with D tentatively TRBD1 (5 bases). The V end was cut by 7 bases, the J end by 6 bases, with 22 bases between. This CDR3 has 15 amino acids. CDR3 nucleotides: TGTGCCAGCACCAGCGCCACAGGCGGTTCAGCCGAGCAGTACTTC. Translation: CASTSATGGSAEQYF.

This clonotype was detected ten times or more. The rearrangement joins TRBV20-1 to TRBJ2-7; TRBD2 matches at 10 bases. The CDR3 runs to 14 residues. V shed 4 bases and J 2 bases; nucleotides not matched to a gene: 5. The V gene's germline CDR1 is DFQATT and CDR2 SNEGSKA (reference sequence). DNA for the CDR3: TGCAGTGCTACCTTAGCGGGAGGAACCTACGAGCAGTACTTC. Encoded protein: CSATLAGGTYEQYF.

In its sample, this clonotype was seen many times. Written as DNA, the CDR3 is TGTGCCAGCAGCTCTCCCGGGACTAGCGGGGGGGTAACAGATACGCAGTATTTT. Its protein product is CASSSPGTSGGVTDTQYF. This sequence joins TRBV7-2 and TRBJ2-3; 16 nucleotides align to TRBD2. The CDR3 has 18 amino acids. Germline V gene lookup returns CDR1 SGHTA and CDR2 FQGNSA. V trimming: 4 bases; J trimming: 3 bases; junction bases outside the gene matches: 7.

The chain has TRBV6-2 or TRBV6-3 and TRBJ2-3, with D hard to call. The CDR3 length is 14 residues. V dropped 2 bases and J dropped 6 bases, with 12 bases sitting between them. Germline V gene data show CDR1 as MNHEY and CDR2 as SVGEGT. The CDR3 bases are TGTGCCAGCAGTTACGTCGGCGTGAGTGATACGCAGTATTTT. It encodes CASSYVGVSDTQYF.

This clonotype was observed at least ten times. The chain joins TRBV12-3 or TRBV12-4 to TRBJ2-4; D is undetermined. This CDR3 is built from 14 residues. Trimming removed 6 bases from V and 1 base from J, with 10 bases in between. CDR3 coding DNA: TGTGCCAGCAGCGTCAGCGTGGCCAAAAACATTCAGTACTTC. The encoded protein is CASSVSVAKNIQYF.

This chain connects TRBV12-3 or TRBV12-4 to TRBJ2-2; 7 bases are a match to TRBD1. The V and J ends lost 6 bases and 2 bases, in that order; junction bases with no gene match: 6. The CDR3 contains 15 residues. The CDR3 reads CASRRGTANTGELFF. The CDR3, as DNA: TGTGCCAGCAGACGAGGGACAGCCAACACCGGGGAGCTGTTTTTT.

This clonotype was seen a handful of times. The chain is built from TRBV7-9 and TRBJ1-1; weak D call: TRBD1 (6 bases). The ends were cut back, 3 bases at V and 6 bases at J, with 14 bases in the middle. Germline lookup yields CDR1 SEHNR and CDR2 FQNEAQ (reference sequence). The CDR3 is made up of 14 amino acids. The CDR3 spells CASSFNGGQAEAFF. The CDR3 DNA follows: TGTGCCAGCAGCTTCAACGGGGGGCAGGCTGAAGCTTTCTTT. Looking up the rest from reference TRBV7-9 and TRBJ1-1 gives the full variable domain: DTGVSQNPRHKITKRGQNVTFRCDPISEHNRLYWYRQTLGQGPEFLTYFQNEAQLEKSRLLSDRFSAERPKGSFSTLEIQRTEQGDSAMYLCASSFNGGQAEAFFGQGTRLTVV.

J is TRBJ1-5 and V is TRBV12-3 or TRBV12-4; D remains unclear. Deletions cut 3 bases from V and 3 bases from J, with 12 bases between. This CDR3 is 15 amino acids long. The CDR3: CASSFGDTDNQPQHF. The CDR3 DNA reads TGTGCCAGCAGTTTTGGCGACACGGACAATCAGCCCCAGCATTTT.

This clonotype was recorded a few times. This sequence joins TRBV7-9 and TRBJ1-3; D unresolved. The CDR3 has 15 amino acids. The V and J ends lost 0 bases and 0 bases respectively, with 6 bases between them. Germline CDR1 SEHNR, CDR2 FQNEAQ (reference sequence). The CDR3 DNA sequence: TGTGCCAGCAGCTTAGCGGGAGACTCTGGAAACACCATATATTTT. Protein sequence: CASSLAGDSGNTIYF. The whole variable domain, remainder taken from reference TRBV7-9 and TRBJ1-3, is DTGVSQNPRHKITKRGQNVTFRCDPISEHNRLYWYRQTLGQGPEFLTYFQNEAQLEKSRLLSDRFSAERPKGSFSTLEIQRTEQGDSAMYLCASSLAGDSGNTIYFGEGSWLTVV.

This clonotype was detected many times. The J gene is TRBJ2-1, the V gene TRBV5-6; 12 bases map to TRBD2. The J segment lost 1 base and the V segment lost 4 bases, leaving 3 bases of the junction unmatched. This CDR3 region has 16 residues. CDR1 and CDR2 (germline): SGHDT, YYEEEE. The CDR3 reads CASSIGLAGSYNEQFF. CDR3 DNA: TGTGCCAGCAGCATCGGACTAGCGGGGTCCTACAATGAGCAGTTCTTC.